Following are 27 T cell receptor beta chains from one sample sequenced in a study of shared clonotypes between healthy human individuals. Data came from immunoSEQ multiplex PCR; TCRdb stores just in-frame clones and leaves some out. The table lists about 980,000 clones, less than 85% of them singletons, with roughly 1.5% in the top ten. The sample comprised memory CD4+ T cells sorted from blood. The subset here: CD45RA-negative fraction. Source of these receptors: a man aged 18 to 29 in good health.

This chain links TRBV18 with TRBJ1-5; 8 bases line up with TRBD1. CDR3 length: 14 amino acids. Germline CDR1 and CDR2: KGHSH and LQKENI. With V trimmed by 6 bases and J by 6 bases, 7 bases remained unmatched. The CDR3 nucleotides read TGTGCCAGCTCCCTCGGACAGGGCGGTCAGCCCCAGCATTTT. It is translated as CASSLGQGGQPQHF.

V gene TRBV5-1 combines with J gene TRBJ1-6; D call uncertain. Germline CDR1 is SGHRS and CDR2 is YFSETQ. Between the trimmed V and J ends, which lost 1 base and 8 bases, there was a span of 7 bases. The CDR3 contains 13 residues. The CDR3 coding sequence is TGCGCCAGCAGCTTGCTATCAGATTCACCCCTCCACTTT. This gives the protein CASSLLSDSPLHF.

The rearrangement uses TRBV5-4 and TRBJ2-7; TRBD1 agrees at 9 bases. V trimming: 0 bases; J trimming: 2 bases; junction bases outside the gene matches: 6. The V gene's germline CDR1 is SGHNT and CDR2 YYREEE (reference sequence). The CDR3 is 16 amino acids. CDR3 residues: CASSLAGGTGTYEQYF. The CDR3 DNA sequence: TGTGCCAGCAGCTTGGCGGGCGGGACAGGGACCTACGAGCAGTACTTC.

The chain employs TRBV19 and TRBJ1-5; no reliable D call. The V gene lost 5 bases and the J gene lost 2 bases, with 10 bases spanning the gap. The V gene's germline CDR1 is LNHDA and CDR2 SQIVND (reference sequence). The CDR3 consists of 14 residues. Written as DNA, the CDR3 is TGTGCCAGTAGTTCCCACAGAGGCAATCAGCCCCAGCATTTT. This sequence encodes CASSSHRGNQPQHF.

The V gene is TRBV7-8, the J gene TRBJ2-7; TRBD2 is a possible D gene (5 bases). Between the trimmed V and J ends, which lost 5 bases and 3 bases, there was a span of 14 bases. Germline V lookup: CDR1 SGHVS, CDR2 FQNEAQ. The CDR3 loop spans 14 amino acids. This CDR3 reads CASSPRDLGYEQYF. CDR3 nucleotides: TGTGCCAGCAGCCCTCGGGATCTAGGCTACGAGCAGTACTTC. Variable domain in full (rest from reference TRBV7-8 and TRBJ2-7): GAGVSQSPRYKVAKRGQDVALRCDPISGHVSLFWYQQALGQGPEFLTYFQNEAQLDKSGLPSDRFFAERPEGSVSTLKIQRTQQEDSAVYLCASSPRDLGYEQYFGPGTRLTVT.

The chain couples TRBV27 to TRBJ1-2; 7 bases align to TRBD1. J gave up 3 bases and V 4 bases, and 8 bases lay outside the gene matches. The CDR3 is made up of 15 amino acids. The germline V gene encodes CDR1 MNHEY and CDR2 SMNVEV (reference sequence). The CDR3 DNA reads TGTGCCAGCAGTTCCCCCCGACAGGGTGACTATGGCTACACCTTC. It specifies CASSSPRQGDYGYTF.

Worth noting for this clone: Within the sample, other DNA sequences also encode this same CDR3. The gene calls are TRBV27 and TRBJ2-7, with unresolved D. Germline V lookup: CDR1 MNHEY, CDR2 SMNVEV (reference sequence). The ends were cut back, 0 bases at V and 3 bases at J, with 6 bases in the middle. This CDR3 region has 13 residues. This chain's CDR3 is CASSLSRGYEQYF. The DNA of the CDR3 is TGTGCCAGCAGTTTATCAAGAGGCTACGAGCAGTACTTC.

The J gene is TRBJ2-3, the V gene TRBV5-4; TRBD2 matches 8 bases. The V gene's germline CDR1 is SGHNT and CDR2 YYREEE (reference sequence). The CDR3 spans 15 residues. Germline trimming cut 3 bases from V and 3 bases from J; bases unmatched to any gene: 6. The CDR3 DNA is TGTGCCAGCAGCTCTACCGGGACTAGGACAGATACGCAGTATTTT. This codes for CASSSTGTRTDTQYF.

This chain connects TRBV7-2 to TRBJ1-6; D gene unclear. The CDR3 totals 14 residues. Germline V gene lookup returns CDR1 SGHTA and CDR2 FQGNSA. The V end lost 5 bases, the J end lost 8 bases, and 13 bases lay between the germline ends. Here the CDR3 DNA reads TGTGCCAGCAGCCCCCGCGGTGTTTATTCACCCCTCCACTTT. This codes for CASSPRGVYSPLHF.

The CDR3 loop reads CASSLTATSGQTQYF. The CDR3 nucleotides read TGTGCCAGCAGCTTAACGGCTACTAGCGGACAGACCCAGTACTTC. The chain carries TRBV7-2 and TRBJ2-5; the match to TRBD2 covers 8 bases. The CDR3 consists of 15 residues. Germline V gene lookup returns CDR1 SGHTA and CDR2 FQGNSA. V lost 2 bases and J lost 6; bases outside the gene matches: 8.

This chain uses TRBV5-1 with TRBJ2-5; the D is unclear. CDR1 is SGHRS and CDR2 is YFSETQ in the germline V gene. Trimming shortened V by 6 bases and J by 1 base, and 10 bases separated the two germline ends. This CDR3 comprises 13 residues. The CDR3 region is CASTPSPQETQYF. For the CDR3, the DNA is TGCGCCAGCACCCCCAGCCCCCAAGAGACCCAGTACTTC.

A few counts support this clone. The V and J genes are TRBV5-4 and TRBJ1-2, with TRBD1 matching 9 bases. The CDR3 runs to 15 residues. The V and J ends lost 4 bases and 2 bases, in that order; junction bases with no gene match: 6. Germline V gene data show CDR1 as SGHNT and CDR2 as YYREEE (reference sequence). CDR3 DNA: TGTGCCAGCAGCCCGGACAGGGGAACCAACTATGGCTACACCTTC. It yields the protein CASSPDRGTNYGYTF.

In its sample, this clone was seen once. The V and J genes are TRBV10-1 and TRBJ2-3; no reliable D call. CDR1 is WNHNN, CDR2 SYGVQD, per germline (reference sequence). V was pared by 0 bases and J by 1 base, with 8 bases between. The CDR3 spans 15 residues. The CDR3 nucleotides are TGCGCCAGCAGTGAGTCTGGGATAGGCACAGATACGCAGTATTTT. It codes for CASSESGIGTDTQYF.

The chain carries TRBV27 and TRBJ2-3, with 8 bases matching TRBD2. V lost 4 bases to trimming and J lost 4 bases; unmatched junction nucleotides: 10. There are 16 residues in the CDR3. The germline V gene encodes CDR1 MNHEY and CDR2 SMNVEV (reference sequence). CDR3 in DNA: TGTGCCAGCAGTTCCCGGTATAGCGGGATACCAGATACGCAGTATTTT. Translated, it gives CASSSRYSGIPDTQYF.

The rearrangement links TRBV4-1 to TRBJ2-1; TRBD2 matches 13 bases. The CDR3 is 17 amino acids. The V and J ends lost 4 bases and 7 bases, in that order; junction bases with no gene match: 10. Germline loops: CDR1 MGHRA, CDR2 YSYEKL. The CDR3 loop is CASSPRLAGGGWNEQFF. CDR3 sequence (DNA): TGCGCCAGCAGCCCGAGACTAGCGGGGGGCGGATGGAATGAGCAGTTCTTC.

The V call is TRBV5-4, the J call TRBJ2-3; D uncertain. The CDR3 runs 13 residues. In germline, CDR1 is SGHNT, CDR2 YYREEE (reference sequence). V gave up 0 bases and J gave up 4 bases, with 6 bases separating them. CDR3 amino acids: CASSLDWPDTQYF. CDR3 nucleotides: TGTGCCAGCAGCTTGGACTGGCCAGATACGCAGTATTTT.

This rearrangement joins TRBV10-3 to TRBJ2-1; tentatively, D is TRBD2 (6 bases). The V and J ends lost 0 bases and 7 bases respectively, with 13 bases between them. CDR1 is ENHRY and CDR2 is SYGVKD in the germline V gene. The CDR3 consists of 15 residues. The chain's CDR3 is CAISESSSGGNEQFF. The DNA for the CDR3 is TGTGCCATCAGTGAGTCGTCTAGTGGGGGGAATGAGCAGTTCTTC.

The chain joins TRBV9 to TRBJ1-6; D not resolved. Deletions cut 0 bases from V and 9 bases from J, with 10 bases between. Per the germline V gene, CDR1 is SGDLS and CDR2 is YYNGEE. This CDR3 comprises 14 residues. CDR3 loop: CASSVGEIGSPLHF. The CDR3 DNA reads TGTGCCAGCAGCGTAGGGGAAATAGGTTCACCCCTCCACTTT.

This clone was observed once. This chain uses TRBV14 with TRBJ1-2; D gene uncertain. This CDR3 has 14 residues. The V and J ends lost 2 bases and 4 bases respectively, with 11 bases between them. Germline V gene lookup returns CDR1 SGHDN and CDR2 FVKESK. The CDR3 nucleotides read TGTGCCAGCAGCCAATCGTCAGCGGGCTATGGCTACACCTTC. Amino acids: CASSQSSAGYGYTF.

This sequence joins TRBV7-3 and TRBJ2-5; no firm D call. CDR1 is SGHTA and CDR2 is FQGTGA in the germline V gene. This CDR3 comprises 12 residues. V lost 4 bases and J 8 bases, leaving 11 bases between the germline ends. CDR3 in amino acids: CASSSDRVTQYF. The CDR3 DNA follows: TGTGCCAGCAGCTCGGACCGGGTCACCCAGTACTTC.

The gene calls are TRBV5-1 and TRBJ2-3; D call uncertain. CDR1 and CDR2 (germline): SGHRS, YFSETQ. This CDR3 comprises 12 residues. V lost 3 bases, J lost 4 bases, and 6 bases lay in between. CDR3 protein: CASSYRADTQYF. CDR3 DNA sequence: TGCGCCAGCAGCTACCGAGCAGATACGCAGTATTTT.

This clone was observed a handful of times. The rearrangement uses TRBV6-5 and TRBJ1-1, with no clear D. In germline, CDR1 is MNHEY, CDR2 SVGAGI. This CDR3 is built from 12 residues. The V end was cut by 5 bases, the J end by 5 bases, with 9 bases between. CDR3 region: CASSTVRTEAFF. CDR3 sequence (DNA): TGTGCCAGCAGTACAGTAAGAACTGAAGCTTTCTTT.

The chain joins TRBV2 to TRBJ2-7; the match to TRBD1 covers 9 bases. Germline V gene data show CDR1 as SNHLY and CDR2 as FYNNEI. The CDR3 is made up of 14 amino acids. The J segment lost 7 bases and the V segment lost 8 bases, leaving 12 bases of the junction unmatched. The CDR3 bases are TGTGCCAGCTCTCTATCCGGGACAGGGATAGAGCAGTACTTC. It translates to CASSLSGTGIEQYF.

The chain has TRBV18 and TRBJ1-1, with D unclear. The CDR3 covers 13 residues. The germline gives CDR1 KGHSH, CDR2 LQKENI. Trimming took off 2 bases at V and 4 bases at J, with 8 bases between the two ends. In DNA form, the CDR3 reads TGTGCCAGCTCACCAGGGATGGGCACTGAAGCTTTCTTT. It yields the protein CASSPGMGTEAFF.

The gene calls are TRBV9 and TRBJ2-5; 10 bases match TRBD2. The CDR3 consists of 16 residues. V was pared by 4 bases and J by 2 bases, with 8 bases of the junction left unmatched. The germline CDR1 and CDR2 sequences are SGDLS and YYNGEE. The CDR3: CASSRFPGLAQETQYF. CDR3 nucleotides: TGTGCCAGCAGCCGATTTCCGGGACTAGCGCAAGAGACCCAGTACTTC.

This clone was counted only a few times. Other DNA sequences in the same sample also yield this CDR3. J is TRBJ2-5 and V is TRBV7-2, with TRBD2 as a possible D gene (6 bases). The germline V gene encodes CDR1 SGHTA and CDR2 FQGNSA. V was cut by 2 bases and J by 5 bases, with 12 bases left in between. This CDR3 comprises 14 residues. CDR3 DNA: TGTGCCAGCAGCTTAAACGCGGGGACCGAGACCCAGTACTTC. This codes for CASSLNAGTETQYF.

CDR3 region: CASSADYYEQYF. CDR3 DNA: TGTGCCAGCAGCGCGGACTACTACGAGCAGTACTTC. V usage is TRBV7-2 and J usage is TRBJ2-7, with D possibly matching TRBD2 (6 bases). The V end was cut by 5 bases, the J end by 3 bases, with 8 bases between. CDR1 and CDR2 from the germline V gene are SGHTA and FQGNSA. This CDR3 region has 12 residues.